These T cell receptor beta chains were read from a single sample in a study of beta chain features in type 1 diabetes. Measured with immunoSEQ multiplex PCR; TCRdb has only the in-frame clones, and not every one. Of approximately 150,000 clones listed, approximately 8.4% were seen once; the top ten hold over 2%. Sequencing was carried out using central memory CD4+ T cells from blood. Receptors originate from a woman aged 18-29 years in good health. The CDR3 runs from the conserved cysteine through the conserved F or W. D genes are given only for firm matches. The size field is filled for only some rows; it gives once, few, many or a size class.

NA	NA	TRBJ2-5	TRBV6-1	CASSGSRRETQYF	TGTGCCAGCAGTGGGTCTAGGAGAGAGACCCAGTACTTC
few	TRBD1	TRBJ2-7	TRBV2	CASSETGELHEQYF	TGTGCCAGCAGTGAGACAGGGGAACTCCACGAGCAGTACTTC
NA	TRBD2	TRBJ2-1	TRBV25-1	CASSEMAGEASYNEQFF	TGTGCCAGCAGTGAAATGGCGGGGGAAGCATCCTACAATGAGCAGTTCTTC
NA	NA	TRBJ2-7	TRBV30	CAWRGIGGPYEQYF	TGTGCCTGGAGAGGTATCGGGGGGCCCTACGAGCAGTACTTC
NA	TRBD2	TRBJ2-7	TRBV27	CASSFRSGGAFSYEQYF	TGTGCCAGCAGTTTCCGTAGCGGGGGGGCCTTTTCCTACGAGCAGTACTTC
NA	TRBD1	TRBJ1-2	TRBV29-1	CSVAGGVYGYTF	TGCAGCGTTGCAGGGGGCGTCTATGGCTACACCTTC
NA	NA	TRBJ2-1	TRBV18	CACGAPFLSSYNEQFF	TGTGCCTGCGGGGCCCCTTTCCTGAGCTCCTACAATGAGCAGTTCTTC
NA	TRBD1	TRBJ1-1	TRBV29-1	CSDRGLGTEAFF	TGCAGCGACAGGGGCTTGGGCACTGAAGCTTTCTTT
few	NA	TRBJ1-1	TRBV10-3	CAGGAGPKGSGRANTEAFF	TGTGCCGGCGGTGCCGGTCCTAAAGGGAGTGGTAGGGCGAACACTGAAGCTTTCTTT
few	TRBD1	TRBJ2-7	TRBV30	CAWRPRAGQGANEQYF	TGTGCCTGGAGGCCCAGGGCGGGACAGGGGGCGAACGAGCAGTACTTC
few	TRBD2	TRBJ2-5	TRBV7-9	CASSAILAGGPETQYF	TGTGCCAGCAGCGCCATACTAGCGGGGGGGCCAGAGACCCAGTACTTC
few	TRBD2	TRBJ2-1	TRBV6-1	CASSPTSGKYNEQFF	TGTGCCAGCAGCCCGACTAGCGGGAAATACAATGAGCAGTTCTTC
NA	TRBD2	TRBJ2-3	TRBV6-5	CASSFGVAGSTDTQYF	TGTGCCAGCAGTTTCGGGGTAGCGGGTTCCACAGATACGCAGTATTTT
NA	TRBD2	TRBJ2-5	TRBV25-1	CASSEYSGGGGTQYF	TGTGCCAGCAGTGAATATAGCGGGGGAGGGGGGACCCAGTACTTC
few	NA	TRBJ1-5	TRBV2	CASSGGQPQHF	TGTGCCAGCAGTGGGGGCCAGCCCCAGCATTTT
NA	NA	TRBJ1-4	TRBV30	CAWSREVGEKLFF	TGTGCCTGGAGTCGGGAGGTTGGCGAAAAACTGTTTTTT
NA	TRBD2	TRBJ2-7	TRBV5-4	CASSLDPGGVYEQYF	TGTGCCAGCAGCTTGGATCCGGGAGGGGTGTACGAGCAGTACTTC
NA	TRBD1	TRBJ1-2	TRBV5-8	CASSLDRGQANYGYTF	TGTGCCAGCAGCTTGGACAGGGGGCAGGCTAACTATGGCTACACCTTC
few	NA	TRBJ1-5	TRBV18	CASSEQGGGNQPQHF	TGTGCCAGCTCAGAACAGGGAGGGGGCAATCAGCCCCAGCATTTT
NA	TRBD1	TRBJ1-2	TRBV18	CASSPGTGGHGYTF	TGTGCCAGCTCACCTGGGACAGGGGGCCATGGCTACACCTTC
NA	TRBD1	TRBJ2-2	TRBV2	CASSLRGNGELFF	TGTGCCAGCAGCCTCAGGGGGAATGGGGAGCTGTTTTTT
few	NA	TRBJ1-5	TRBV4-2	CASSQERVGEGGQPQHF	TGTGCCAGCAGCCAAGAGAGGGTAGGGGAGGGTGGTCAGCCCCAGCATTTT
NA	NA	TRBJ2-3	TRBV10-3	CAISESRSGDGLTDTQYF	TGTGCCATCAGTGAGTCTAGGTCGGGGGACGGACTCACAGATACGCAGTATTTT
few	NA	TRBJ2-5	TRBV7-9	CASSLRGHGGYETQYF	TGTGCCAGCAGCTTAAGGGGTCATGGAGGGTACGAGACCCAGTACTTC
NA	TRBD2	TRBJ2-5	TRBV5-1	CASSVILAGGTETQYF	TGCGCCAGCAGCGTTATACTAGCGGGGGGAACAGAGACCCAGTACTTC
NA	NA	TRBJ2-1	TRBV19	CASSISARQQFF	TGTGCCAGTAGTATTTCTGCGAGGCAGCAGTTCTTC
NA	TRBD1	TRBJ1-2	TRBV5-1	CASSKDRDPGGYTF	TGCGCCAGCAGCAAAGACAGGGACCCTGGGGGCTACACCTTC
NA	NA	TRBJ1-2	TRBV18	CASSYTDTTYGYTF	TGTGCCAGCTCCTACACCGACACAACCTATGGCTACACCTTC
few	TRBD1	TRBJ1-2	TRBV6-5	CASSTWGTGEGYTF	TGTGCCAGCAGTACTTGGGGGACAGGGGAAGGCTACACCTTC